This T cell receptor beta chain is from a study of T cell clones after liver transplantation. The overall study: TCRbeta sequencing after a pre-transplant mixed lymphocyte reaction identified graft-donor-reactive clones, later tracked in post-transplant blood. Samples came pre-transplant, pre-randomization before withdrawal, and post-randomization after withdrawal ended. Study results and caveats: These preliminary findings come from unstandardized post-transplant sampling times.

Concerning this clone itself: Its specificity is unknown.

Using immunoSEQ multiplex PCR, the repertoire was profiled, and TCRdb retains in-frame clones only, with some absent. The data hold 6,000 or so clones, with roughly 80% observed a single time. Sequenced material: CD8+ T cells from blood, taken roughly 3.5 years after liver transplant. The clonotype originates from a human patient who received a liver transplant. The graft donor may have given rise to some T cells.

The CDR3 protein is CASSFHPGAGYTF. Written as DNA, the CDR3 is TGTGCCAGCAGTTTTCACCCGGGAGCAGGCTACACCTTC. This rearrangement joins TRBV28 to TRBJ1-2, with unresolved D. This CDR3 has 13 residues. Germline values: CDR1 MDHEN, CDR2 SYDVKM. Trimming shortened V by 3 bases and J by 8 bases, and 13 bases separated the two germline ends.